The rows below give T cell receptor beta chains drawn from one sample of a study of control samples from healthy donors and cancer patients. This table comes from immunoSEQ multiplex PCR, and its TCRdb copy is limited to in-frame clones, with some not included. The sample includes over 65,000 clones, approximately 94% of them seen just once. The sample taken for sequencing was blood. The receptors were gathered from a woman between 35 and 50 years old in good health. Each CDR3 is given with its conserved first and last residue. The order of the fields is D gene, clone size, J gene, V gene, CDR3 length, CDR3 DNA, CDR3 protein. D genes are given only for firm matches. Only some rows state a clone size, as once, few, many or a class for expanded clones.

d_call: TRBD1
clone_size: .
j_call: TRBJ1-2
v_call: TRBV4-2
cdr3_length: 13
cdr3_nt: TGTGCCAGCAGCCCGGACAGGGTCTATGGCTACACCTTC
cdr3_aa: CASSPDRVYGYTF

d_call: .
clone_size: .
j_call: TRBJ2-3
v_call: TRBV27
cdr3_length: 14
cdr3_nt: TGTGCCAGCAGACTAGTGGACAGCACAGATACGCAGTATTTT
cdr3_aa: CASRLVDSTDTQYF

d_call: TRBD1
clone_size: .
j_call: TRBJ2-6
v_call: TRBV2
cdr3_length: 18
cdr3_nt: TGTGCCAGCAGTGGGGTGGGACAGGGCGCCTCTGGGGCCAACGTCCTGACTTTC
cdr3_aa: CASSGVGQGASGANVLTF

d_call: .
clone_size: .
j_call: TRBJ1-5
v_call: TRBV6-5
cdr3_length: 13
cdr3_nt: TGTGCCAGCAGGAAAGATAGCAATCAGCCCCAGCATTTT
cdr3_aa: CASRKDSNQPQHF

d_call: .
clone_size: .
j_call: TRBJ1-4
v_call: TRBV27
cdr3_length: 15
cdr3_nt: TGTGCCAGCCATGGTAGGGGGGCGCCGAATGAAAAACTGTTTTTT
cdr3_aa: CASHGRGAPNEKLFF

d_call: .
clone_size: .
j_call: TRBJ1-1
v_call: TRBV2
cdr3_length: 13
cdr3_nt: TGTGCCAGCAGACACGGGGGTGGGACTGAAGCTTTCTTT
cdr3_aa: CASRHGGGTEAFF

d_call: .
clone_size: .
j_call: TRBJ2-7
v_call: TRBV12-3/TRBV12-4
cdr3_length: 13
cdr3_nt: TGTGCCAGCAGTTTAGACGACCTCCGCGGGCAGTACTTC
cdr3_aa: CASSLDDLRGQYF

d_call: .
clone_size: .
j_call: TRBJ2-1
v_call: TRBV7-2
cdr3_length: 11
cdr3_nt: TGTGCCAGCAGCCCCGTTGTGGGGCAGTTCTTC
cdr3_aa: CASSPVVGQFF

d_call: .
clone_size: once
j_call: TRBJ1-1
v_call: TRBV3-1/TRBV3-2
cdr3_length: 15
cdr3_nt: TGTGCCAGCAGCCAGGGGGCCCAAGTGAACACTGAAGCTTTCTTT
cdr3_aa: CASSQGAQVNTEAFF

d_call: .
clone_size: .
j_call: TRBJ1-5
v_call: TRBV3-1/TRBV3-2
cdr3_length: 14
cdr3_nt: TGTGCCAGCAGCCAAAGGGGGGGAAGTCAGCCCCAGCATTTT
cdr3_aa: CASSQRGGSQPQHF

d_call: .
clone_size: .
j_call: TRBJ2-1
v_call: TRBV20-1
cdr3_length: 10
cdr3_nt: TGCAGTGCTAGCCACCGGGAGCAGTTCTTC
cdr3_aa: CSASHREQFF

d_call: TRBD2
clone_size: .
j_call: TRBJ2-1
v_call: TRBV6-5
cdr3_length: 16
cdr3_nt: TGTGCCAGCAGTTACTCGAAGGAGGCGGGGGGCAATGAGCAGTTCTTC
cdr3_aa: CASSYSKEAGGNEQFF

d_call: TRBD1
clone_size: .
j_call: TRBJ1-2
v_call: TRBV29-1
cdr3_length: 13
cdr3_nt: TGCAGCGTTGAATCGGGACAGGGATATGGCTACACCTTC
cdr3_aa: CSVESGQGYGYTF

d_call: TRBD2
clone_size: .
j_call: TRBJ2-3
v_call: TRBV10-3
cdr3_length: 16
cdr3_nt: TGTGCCATCAGTGCCGGACTAGCGGGGGGTGCAGATACGCAGTATTTT
cdr3_aa: CAISAGLAGGADTQYF

d_call: TRBD2
clone_size: .
j_call: TRBJ2-2
v_call: TRBV9
cdr3_length: 15
cdr3_nt: TGTGCCAGCAGCGTAACTAGCGGGATAACCGGGGAGCTGTTTTTT
cdr3_aa: CASSVTSGITGELFF

d_call: .
clone_size: .
j_call: TRBJ1-1
v_call: TRBV5-4
cdr3_length: 15
cdr3_nt: TGTGCCAGCAGCTGGGAAGGAAGGGTAAATACTGAAGCTTTCTTT
cdr3_aa: CASSWEGRVNTEAFF

d_call: .
clone_size: .
j_call: TRBJ2-7
v_call: TRBV30
cdr3_length: 13
cdr3_nt: TGTGCCTGGAGTGTGGAGGGATCCTACGAGCAGTACTTC
cdr3_aa: CAWSVEGSYEQYF

d_call: TRBD1
clone_size: .
j_call: TRBJ1-2
v_call: TRBV6-1
cdr3_length: 13
cdr3_nt: TGTGCCAGCAGTGAGACAGGGCTCTATGGCTACACCTTC
cdr3_aa: CASSETGLYGYTF

d_call: .
clone_size: .
j_call: TRBJ1-1
v_call: TRBV3-1/TRBV3-2
cdr3_length: 14
cdr3_nt: TGTGCCAGCAGCCGACAGGAACAGAACACTGAAGCTTTCTTT
cdr3_aa: CASSRQEQNTEAFF

d_call: .
clone_size: .
j_call: TRBJ2-2
v_call: TRBV11-3
cdr3_length: 12
cdr3_nt: TGTGCCAGCAGCGACGTTACCGGGGAGCTGTTTTTT
cdr3_aa: CASSDVTGELFF

d_call: TRBD1
clone_size: .
j_call: TRBJ1-2
v_call: TRBV3-1/TRBV3-2
cdr3_length: 17
cdr3_nt: TGTGCCAGCAGCCGGGCCCGGGACAGGGGGGCTAACTATGGCTACACCTTC
cdr3_aa: CASSRARDRGANYGYTF

d_call: .
clone_size: .
j_call: TRBJ1-4
v_call: TRBV24-1
cdr3_length: 15
cdr3_nt: TGTGCCACCAGTGATTTGCAGAGGGCGAGGGAAAAACTGTTTTTT
cdr3_aa: CATSDLQRAREKLFF

d_call: .
clone_size: .
j_call: TRBJ1-2
v_call: TRBV19
cdr3_length: 15
cdr3_nt: TGTGCCAGTAGTACAGGTAGTGTGTCAGGACGTGGCTACACCTTC
cdr3_aa: CASSTGSVSGRGYTF

d_call: .
clone_size: .
j_call: TRBJ1-5
v_call: TRBV4-2
cdr3_length: 15
cdr3_nt: TGTGCCAGCAGCCAAGATCGGCGGGGCAATCAGCCCCAGCATTTT
cdr3_aa: CASSQDRRGNQPQHF

d_call: .
clone_size: .
j_call: TRBJ2-1
v_call: TRBV3-1/TRBV3-2
cdr3_length: 15
cdr3_nt: TGTGCCAGCACGACGACTAGTTTCGGCTACAATGAGCAGTTCTTC
cdr3_aa: CASTTTSFGYNEQFF

d_call: .
clone_size: .
j_call: TRBJ2-6
v_call: TRBV30
cdr3_length: 13
cdr3_nt: TGTGCCTACTCGAGGCTTGGTGCCAACGTCCTGACTTTC
cdr3_aa: CAYSRLGANVLTF

d_call: .
clone_size: .
j_call: TRBJ2-7
v_call: TRBV6-2/TRBV6-3
cdr3_length: 12
cdr3_nt: TGTGCCAGCAGTTACTCGGCTTACGAGCAGTACTTC
cdr3_aa: CASSYSAYEQYF

d_call: TRBD1
clone_size: .
j_call: TRBJ1-2
v_call: TRBV5-6
cdr3_length: 14
cdr3_nt: TGTGCCAGCAGCTTGGGGGACAGGAGCTGGGGCTACACCTTC
cdr3_aa: CASSLGDRSWGYTF

d_call: .
clone_size: .
j_call: TRBJ1-4
v_call: TRBV2
cdr3_length: 19
cdr3_nt: TGTGCCAGCAAGACTCTCGGAACGACAGTCAAATCAACTAATGAAAAACTGTTTTTT
cdr3_aa: CASKTLGTTVKSTNEKLFF

d_call: .
clone_size: .
j_call: TRBJ1-1
v_call: TRBV28
cdr3_length: 11
cdr3_nt: TGTGCTATAGAGGGTAACACTGAAGCTTTCTTT
cdr3_aa: CAIEGNTEAFF

d_call: .
clone_size: .
j_call: TRBJ1-1
v_call: TRBV4-1
cdr3_length: 14
cdr3_nt: TGCGCCAGCAGCCAACAAGGACGGGGTAAGGGAGCTTTCTTT
cdr3_aa: CASSQQGRGKGAFF

d_call: TRBD1
clone_size: .
j_call: TRBJ2-5
v_call: TRBV19
cdr3_length: 15
cdr3_nt: TGTGCCAGTAGTATAGGTGACAGGGGGAGAGAGACCCAGTACTTC
cdr3_aa: CASSIGDRGRETQYF

d_call: TRBD2
clone_size: .
j_call: TRBJ2-7
v_call: TRBV11-2
cdr3_length: 16
cdr3_nt: TGTGCCAGCAGCTTAGATATAACTAGCGGGAGCGACGAGCAGTACTTC
cdr3_aa: CASSLDITSGSDEQYF

d_call: TRBD2
clone_size: .
j_call: TRBJ2-3
v_call: TRBV3-1/TRBV3-2
cdr3_length: 16
cdr3_nt: TGTGCCAGCAGCCAAGTCCTAGCGGGGGAACCAGATACGCAGTATTTT
cdr3_aa: CASSQVLAGEPDTQYF

d_call: .
clone_size: .
j_call: TRBJ1-4
v_call: TRBV5-4
cdr3_length: 14
cdr3_nt: TGTGCCAGCAGCGCGGGACTTACGAGGGAAAAACTGTTTTTT
cdr3_aa: CASSAGLTREKLFF

d_call: .
clone_size: .
j_call: TRBJ1-5
v_call: TRBV18
cdr3_length: 14
cdr3_nt: TGTGCCAGCTCACCGACCTTTAGCAATCAGCCCCAGCATTTT
cdr3_aa: CASSPTFSNQPQHF

d_call: .
clone_size: .
j_call: TRBJ1-6
v_call: TRBV2
cdr3_length: 18
cdr3_nt: TGTGCCAGCAGACCGGGGCCATCATCGCGCCCTGTTAATTCACCCCTCCACTTT
cdr3_aa: CASRPGPSSRPVNSPLHF

d_call: .
clone_size: .
j_call: TRBJ2-5
v_call: TRBV21-1
cdr3_length: 15
cdr3_nt: TGTGCCAGCAGCAAAACACACACTGATTCTGAGACCCAGTACTTC
cdr3_aa: CASSKTHTDSETQYF

d_call: .
clone_size: .
j_call: TRBJ2-7
v_call: TRBV28
cdr3_length: 15
cdr3_nt: TGTGCCAGCAGCCCATTTGTGACAGCCTCCTACGAGCAGTACTTC
cdr3_aa: CASSPFVTASYEQYF

d_call: .
clone_size: .
j_call: TRBJ1-4
v_call: TRBV5-1
cdr3_length: 14
cdr3_nt: TGCGCCAGCCAAGACACGGGGGAGAATGAAAAACTGTTTTTT
cdr3_aa: CASQDTGENEKLFF

d_call: TRBD1
clone_size: .
j_call: TRBJ1-1
v_call: TRBV5-6
cdr3_length: 14
cdr3_nt: TGTGCCAGCAGCCAGGGACAGGGGCGCTTAGAAGCTTTCTTT
cdr3_aa: CASSQGQGRLEAFF

d_call: .
clone_size: .
j_call: TRBJ2-1
v_call: TRBV5-6
cdr3_length: 18
cdr3_nt: TGTGCCAGCAGCTCCTGGACGGCACCGAAGAAGTCCTACAATGAGCAGTTCTTC
cdr3_aa: CASSSWTAPKKSYNEQFF

d_call: .
clone_size: .
j_call: TRBJ1-6
v_call: TRBV10-1
cdr3_length: 15
cdr3_nt: TGCGCCAGCATTTCACAGGGACGGAATAATTCACCCCTCCACTTT
cdr3_aa: CASISQGRNNSPLHF

d_call: TRBD1
clone_size: .
j_call: TRBJ1-3
v_call: TRBV15
cdr3_length: 15
cdr3_nt: TGTGCCACCAGCAGGTACCAGGGGGCGGCTGACACCATATATTTT
cdr3_aa: CATSRYQGAADTIYF

d_call: .
clone_size: .
j_call: TRBJ1-2
v_call: TRBV6-5
cdr3_length: 13
cdr3_nt: TGTGCCAGCAGTTACAGGGAGAACTATGGCTACACCTTC
cdr3_aa: CASSYRENYGYTF

d_call: .
clone_size: .
j_call: TRBJ2-2
v_call: TRBV3-1/TRBV3-2
cdr3_length: 16
cdr3_nt: TGTGCCAGCAGCCCCGACGTCCGGGGGCGGTTCGGGGAGCTGTTTTTT
cdr3_aa: CASSPDVRGRFGELFF

d_call: TRBD2
clone_size: .
j_call: TRBJ2-1
v_call: TRBV18
cdr3_length: 16
cdr3_nt: TGTGCCAGCTCCTCTGGCGAGCGGGGCCCCTACAATGAGCAGTTCTTC
cdr3_aa: CASSSGERGPYNEQFF

d_call: .
clone_size: .
j_call: TRBJ1-3
v_call: TRBV4-1
cdr3_length: 12
cdr3_nt: TGCGCCAGCAGCCAAGACGGGAGGGCCATATATTTT
cdr3_aa: CASSQDGRAIYF

d_call: .
clone_size: .
j_call: TRBJ2-1
v_call: TRBV20-1
cdr3_length: 10
cdr3_nt: TGCAGTGCCCCCTACAATGAGCAGTTCTTC
cdr3_aa: CSAPYNEQFF

d_call: .
clone_size: .
j_call: TRBJ2-7
v_call: TRBV6-6
cdr3_length: 13
cdr3_nt: TGTGCCAGCACCCGGGACGACTCCTACGAGCAGTACTTC
cdr3_aa: CASTRDDSYEQYF

d_call: .
clone_size: once
j_call: TRBJ2-5
v_call: TRBV6-5
cdr3_length: 14
cdr3_nt: TGTGCCAGCAGTTACGGTATCAACCAAGAGACCCAGTACTTC
cdr3_aa: CASSYGINQETQYF

d_call: .
clone_size: .
j_call: TRBJ1-6
v_call: TRBV27
cdr3_length: 14
cdr3_nt: TGTGCCAGCAGTTGGGGACTAAATAATTCACCCCTCCACTTT
cdr3_aa: CASSWGLNNSPLHF